The entry below gives a single T cell receptor (beta chain) sequence along with its context. Its antigen remains unidentified. Base qualities are not provided; no much larger clone lies one nucleotide away. This entry comes from a study of cytomegalovirus exposure and HLA in healthy donors (dated 2017 in TCRdb). Looking at the study overall: In an earlier analysis of around 540 of the donors, 276 Gb of sequence data and 117 million unique TCR beta sequences from 150 million to 200 million T cells were reported. An early release covering some 640 HLA-typed donors comprised about 310 gigabases of sequencing data and tens of millions of unique TCR sequences. The genetic ancestry cluster associated with self-reported Caucasian donors included 80% to 90% of the roughly 380 genotyped donors. The study aimed to test whether cataloging public T cell receptors could reveal signatures of past pathogen exposure. The study used immunosequencing to profile the T cell repertoires of 670 or so subjects and linked those repertoires to cytomegalovirus serostatus. In addition to the first cohort of roughly 670 subjects, a separate validation cohort of about 120 different subjects was used. To predict cytomegalovirus infection status, the study brought together high-throughput TCR immunosequencing, statistical association of individual TCRs with disease status, and machine learning. A later analysis re-examined previously published TCR beta repertoires from roughly 650 donors and added high-resolution HLA genotyping to investigate patterns of TCR occurrence. Rather than using new phenotypic data, the later analysis identified candidate immune exposures from TCR beta sequences and from how often those sequences occurred across donors. An earlier analysis of about 620 of the donors applied high-throughput TCR beta sequencing to assess whether each TCR beta V gene segment acted as functional or pseudogenic. Donor age, sex, ethnicity and CMV serostatus were compiled together with the repertoire data. In a later genetic analysis, genome-wide SNP genotypes for about 55% of the 666 donors were used, and that subset was treated as a discovery cohort. All discovery cohort repertoires had been generated on a single sequencing platform. Both class I and class II loci were covered by HLA typing, at four-digit resolution. Typing coverage varied by locus: roughly 620-640 donors for A, B, C, DRB1 and DQB1; more than 500 for DQA1; 600 to 610 for DPA1; around 450 for DPB1. Four to six DR-DQ haplotypes were handled as single units for association and clustering, since linkage in the cohort was strong. Among 398 genotyped donors of the cohort, an average of around 240,000 unique TCR beta nucleotide sequences were sequenced per donor, around 20% of them non-productive.

Library creation used the immunoSEQ multiplex PCR assay. For the multiplex PCR, a mixture combining 60 forward primers for TCR Vbeta segments and 13 reverse primers for TCR Jbeta segments was used. Amplification of the CDR3 region of rearranged TCR beta genes was performed with a multiplex PCR assay on genomic DNA. Amplified TCR beta libraries were sequenced as 87-base-pair reads on the Illumina HiSeq System. Per the source publication's procedure: In a later analysis, tens of millions of unique TCR beta chains were counted across the 650 to 700 repertoires, and roughly 10 million of these chains were shared by at least two donors. Raw reads were error-corrected and collapsed into unique sequences by a nearest-neighbor algorithm in which closely related sequences were merged to remove PCR and sequencing errors. V, D and J gene segments were assigned by aligning CDR3 sequences to IMGT reference sequences. For a sequence to be retained, a match of at least six nucleotides to both a V gene segment and a J gene segment was required. A rearrangement counted as productive if the CDR3 had no stop codons and remained in frame with V and J, and every other rearrangement counted as non-productive. Following IMGT convention, CDR3 was defined as the stretch from the second conserved V-encoded cysteine to the conserved J-encoded phenylalanine. In an earlier analysis of more than 550 of the donors, sequences lacking an unambiguous match to a single V gene segment were excluded. In an earlier analysis of around 600 of the donors, V segments were called functional above 56.7% productive rearrangements and were called segregating when the between-donor standard deviation exceeded 5%. A statistical classification framework was built to diagnose cytomegalovirus status from the catalog of TCR beta chain sequences. In a later analysis, TCR nucleotide sequences were compared against IMGT/GENE-DB human TR gene sequences so that V and J genes could be assigned. The TCRdist pipeline was used in a later analysis to assign CDR3 sequences and most-parsimonious VDJ recombination scenarios. In a later analysis, every TCR beta chain was defined by the combination of its CDR3 amino acid sequence and its V-gene family, and reads without a unique V-gene family were dropped. In a later analysis, fewer than 600 highly shared, low-generation-probability nucleotide sequences were removed to address suspected cross-contamination and a sequencing artifact. A later analysis calculated a clonal expansion index for each public chain from normalized within-repertoire ranks of inferred template counts. Generation probabilities in a later analysis came from a VDJ recombination model fitted to out-of-frame rearrangements, and those results were checked against IGoR. A later analysis scored TCR-TCR, TCR-HLA and TCR-CMV co-occurrence with hypergeometric tests, applying a repertoire-size bias correction to TCR pairs. False discovery rates were estimated in a later analysis by permuting HLA or CMV assignments 20 times. In a later analysis, co-occurring TCRs were grouped using DBSCAN, with TCRdist sequence similarity added in when clustering inside HLA-allele-positive subsets. Co-occurrence clustering excluded repertoires with fewer than 30,000 or more than 120,000 public chains, plus five with anomalous nucleotide sharing. The immuneACCESS repertoire file appears here via TCRdb, limited to in-frame rearrangements. These files lack a portion of the clones; in checked studies, under half of the deficit traces to unresolved V genes, and the cause of the others is not known. Clonal size and the V and J genes are those of that table, whereas D and trimming came from the DNA. This sample holds some 270,000 clones; around 90% were observed only once. The ten top clones hold around 1.7% of the sample.

The cohort comprised some 700 healthy bone marrow donors. At the time of sampling, all cohort members were nominally healthy, though unrecorded immune exposures were likely present. The donor was CMV seronegative and was included in the group of about 400 seronegative cohort members. A peripheral blood sample was collected from each donor, and TCR beta sequencing was performed on peripheral blood mononuclear cells. The Qiagen DNeasy Blood Extraction Kit was used to extract genomic DNA from the blood cell samples. Summary of the overall study and its limitations: Roughly uniform sequencing depth across donors was assumed in presence/absence analyses, although this assumption may not hold. A cluster of highly shared sequence variants was judged likely to be a technical artifact of the sequencing pipeline. In a later analysis, most CMV-associated TCR beta chains were found to appear HLA-restricted, with HLA associations seemingly driven largely by CMV exposure. CMV serostatus was the only immune exposure information available for the cohort. In a later analysis, around 17,000 TCR beta sequences were associated with specific HLA alleles at a false discovery rate of 0.05. Most TCR sequences were seen in very few donors, while some public TCRs were found in many individuals. The classifier was reported to diagnose cytomegalovirus status with high specificity and sensitivity in both the original cohort and the validation cohort. In an earlier analysis of over 550 of the donors, most TCR beta V segments were observed in productive rearrangements about 90% or about 30% of the time, broadly matching IMGT annotations. In a later analysis, TCR association rates were found to vary across HLA loci, with the most associated TCRs seen for DRB1 alleles and the fewest for HLA-C alleles. A further reported finding was that TCR beta sequences accurately predicted the HLA-A and HLA-B alleles for most subjects in the first cohort. The earlier analysis of approximately 560 of the donors excluded some 15 rarely observed V segments, including chromosome 9 orphons, because counts were too low. When HLA alleles, especially DR and DQ, strongly co-occurred, attributing TCR associations to individual alleles was difficult. In a later analysis, HLA-associated TCR beta chains were found to be more clonally expanded and to have lower generation probabilities than equally common non-associated chains. The cohort was sequenced for TCR beta chains only, and without alpha or paired-chain data the features that could be detected were limited. In a later genetic analysis, fewer N-insertions in productive TCRs were reported among donors in an Asian-associated ancestry cluster than the roughly 710-donor mean. In vitro tests confirmed that a few of the cytomegalovirus-associated TCR beta chains recognize cytomegalovirus antigens. The authors suggested that the approach could potentially be extended to other disease states and immunological phenotypes. Correlated functional status among segregating V segments might be attributable to linkage disequilibrium, but an unknown experimental factor could not be ruled out. In the study, approximately 160 TCR beta chains were listed as associated with cytomegalovirus. A later genetic analysis associated a missense DCLRE1C variant with V-gene and J-gene trimming of TCR beta chains, and an independent cohort replicated the association. Because some donors lacked HLA typing at each locus, the association tests relied only on the typed subset. In a later analysis, several top co-occurrence clusters were reported to appear linked to parvovirus B19, influenza, CMV and Epstein-Barr virus.

The sequence was collected from a girl aged 2 to 9 in good health and CMV-seronegative. Sequencing was done on a sample of PBMCs.

The nucleotide sequence reads TGTGCCAGCAGCCAAGATCGGGGGAGGGACTATGGCTACACCTTC. It codes for CASSQDRGRDYGYTF. In this chain, TRBV4-2 is recombined with TRBJ1-2; TRBD1 is perhaps the D gene, given 5 matching bases. The CDR1 and CDR2 encoded by the germline V gene are LGHNA and YNFKEQ. Including the terminal cysteine and phenylalanine, the CDR3 comprises 15 residues. The retained sequence is limited to the CDR3, 45 bases, with the frame set at the first base. Trimming removed 0 bases from V and 3 bases from J, leaving 11 bases between the germline ends.